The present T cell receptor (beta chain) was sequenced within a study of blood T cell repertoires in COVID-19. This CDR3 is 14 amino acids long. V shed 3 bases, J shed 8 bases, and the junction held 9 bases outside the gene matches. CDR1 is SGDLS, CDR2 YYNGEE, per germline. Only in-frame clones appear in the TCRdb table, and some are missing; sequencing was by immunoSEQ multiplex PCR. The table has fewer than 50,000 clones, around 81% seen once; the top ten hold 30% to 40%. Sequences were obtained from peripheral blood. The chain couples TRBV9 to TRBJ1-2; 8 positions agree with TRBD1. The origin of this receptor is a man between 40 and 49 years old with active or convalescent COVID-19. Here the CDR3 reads CASSGYDRGGGYTF. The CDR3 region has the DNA TGTGCCAGCAGCGGGTACGACAGGGGAGGCGGCTACACCTTC.